These 32 T cell receptor beta chains came from one sample sequenced in a study of human T cells and chemical hapten exposure. TCRdb re-derived calls from the RACE reads in MiXCR, one entry per CDR3 protein. Among about 31,000 distinct CDR3 sequences, 6.5% to 9% were seen once, and the ten largest hold 9.9%. Time point given: healthy volunteer bleed at 2 weeks. Extraction of total RNA was performed on unfractionated whole blood. Material: whole blood. The receptor source for this set is a human donor in good health. Some clones in this sample may be carry-over from other donors' samples.

CDR3 region: CSARDVRGGGYTF. The CDR3 DNA reads TGCAGTGCTAGGGACGTCAGGGGAGGAGGCTACACCTTC. This chain connects TRBV20-1 to TRBJ1-2; a weak D match, TRBD1 (6 bases). This CDR3 has 13 amino acids. The germline CDR1 and CDR2 sequences are DFQATT and SNEGSKA (reference sequence). The V end was cut by 3 bases, the J end by 8 bases, with 16 bases between.

This clonotype has only a few counts. This sequence joins TRBV5-1 and TRBJ1-1; no clear D. Germline lookup yields CDR1 SGHRS and CDR2 YFSETQ. This CDR3 is built from 13 residues. The V gene lost 4 bases and the J gene lost 5 bases, with 12 bases spanning the gap. The CDR3, as DNA: TGCGCCAGCAGCGTCGAACGGCGAACTGAAGCTTTCTTT. Encoded protein: CASSVERRTEAFF.

V is TRBV7-8 and J is TRBJ1-5; D not certain. CDR1 SGHVS and CDR2 FQNEAQ come from the germline V gene. The CDR3 is made up of 14 amino acids. Trimming removed 1 base at V and 5 bases at J, with 9 bases between. CDR3 sequence (DNA): TGTGCCAGCAGCTTAGAGAGCTCTTATCAGCCCCAGCATTTT. It encodes CASSLESSYQPQHF.

This clonotype came up many times. The chain is built from TRBV29-1 and TRBJ2-7, with D possibly matching TRBD2 (6 bases). The V gene's germline CDR1 is SQVTM and CDR2 ANQGSEA. This CDR3 is built from 12 residues. Between the trimmed V and J ends, which lost 0 bases and 4 bases, there was a span of 7 bases. The CDR3 protein is CSVEDRGYEQYF. CDR3 coding DNA: TGCAGCGTTGAAGATCGGGGGTACGAGCAGTACTTC.

Remarks on this clonotype: A much bigger clone sits one base away, suggesting this may be a read error. The V gene is TRBV6-5, the J gene TRBJ1-3, with D perhaps matching TRBD1 (6 bases). CDR1 MNHEY and CDR2 SVGAGI come from the germline V gene. This CDR3 is 19 amino acids long. V was clipped by 2 bases and J by 4 bases, with 24 bases between them. The CDR3: CASSYTFPGHTQVGNTIYF. DNA of the CDR3: TGTGCCAGCAGTTACACCTTCCCGGGACACACTCAAGTCGGAAACACCATATATTTT.

The chain joins TRBV3-1 to TRBJ2-2; no firm D call. V was shortened by 1 base and J by 4 bases, with 4 bases between the two germline ends. Germline V gives CDR1 LGHDT, CDR2 YNNKEL (reference sequence). The CDR3 loop spans 13 amino acids. The CDR3 DNA follows: TGTGCCAGCAGCCAAGTGGGCACCGGGGAGCTGTTTTTT. It yields the protein CASSQVGTGELFF.

This clonotype was detected many times. The V call is TRBV27, the J call TRBJ1-1; D is possibly TRBD1 (6 bases). Per the germline V gene, CDR1 is MNHEY and CDR2 is SMNVEV (reference sequence). The CDR3 covers 16 residues. With 0 bases removed from V and 2 bases from J, the gap between germline ends came to 13 bases. CDR3 residues: CASSLSTGAPNTEAFF. The CDR3 coding sequence is TGTGCCAGCAGTTTATCGACGGGGGCGCCTAACACTGAAGCTTTCTTT.

The table lists this clonotype with many counts. This chain links TRBV11-2 with TRBJ1-1; the D is unclear. The CDR3 consists of 15 residues. V lost 2 bases and J lost 1, with 11 bases in between. Germline V gene data show CDR1 as SGHAT and CDR2 as FQNNGV. DNA of the CDR3: TGTGCCAGCAGCTTAAGCGTCGCGGGGAACACTGAAGCTTTCTTT. It encodes CASSLSVAGNTEAFF.

This clonotype is medium-sized (0.01 to 0.1%) in the sample. The rearrangement joins TRBV6-2 or TRBV6-3 to TRBJ2-3; D is uncertain. The CDR3 consists of 12 residues. The germline gives CDR1 MNHEY, CDR2 SVGEGT. The germline V and J ends were trimmed by 5 bases and 6 bases, with 9 bases remaining between them. The DNA of the CDR3 is TGTGCCAGCAGTAAGCGCCGTGATACGCAGTATTTT. This encodes CASSKRRDTQYF.

The table lists this clonotype with many counts. The chain is built from TRBV28 and TRBJ2-3, with 9 bases identical to TRBD2. Trimming at V came to 6 bases and at J to 2 bases, leaving 3 bases not matched to a gene. In germline, CDR1 is MDHEN, CDR2 SYDVKM. The CDR3 totals 14 residues. The CDR3 bases are TGTGCCAGCAGGCTAGCGGGATCCACAGATACGCAGTATTTT. As protein: CASRLAGSTDTQYF.

This clonotype was observed a few times. This chain connects TRBV4-1 to TRBJ2-7, with D uncertain. The CDR3 consists of 14 residues. Germline V CDR1 and CDR2: MGHRA, YSYEKL. V was cut by 1 base and J by 1 base, with 8 bases left in between. The CDR3 loop reads CASSQALTSYEQYF. Written as DNA, the CDR3 is TGCGCCAGCAGCCAAGCGTTAACGTCCTACGAGCAGTACTTC.

This clonotype was counted a few times. The chain couples TRBV6-1 to TRBJ2-5; 8 bases fit TRBD1. In germline, CDR1 is MNHNS, CDR2 SASEGT. There are 14 residues in the CDR3. After removal of 6 bases from V and 3 bases from J, the junction contained 6 bases not matched to a gene. CDR3 in DNA: TGTGCCAGCAGGGCGGACAGGGATGAAGAGACCCAGTACTTC. As protein: CASRADRDEETQYF.

This clonotype turned up a few times. The rearrangement joins TRBV20-1 to TRBJ1-6; tentatively, D is TRBD1 (5 bases). V lost 0 bases and J lost 5, with 14 bases in between. CDR3 size: 16 residues. Germline values: CDR1 DFQATT, CDR2 SNEGSKA (reference sequence). DNA of the CDR3: TGCAGTGCTAGAGATTTCAGGGATAGTGATAATTCACCCCTCCACTTT. This translates into CSARDFRDSDNSPLHF.

Turning to this clonotype: This may stem from a read error, because a much larger clone lies one nucleotide away. The V gene is TRBV12-3 or TRBV12-4, the J gene TRBJ2-7; D unresolved. This CDR3 spans 12 amino acids. Trimming shortened V by 2 bases and J by 4 bases, and 6 bases separated the two germline ends. In DNA form, the CDR3 reads TGTGCCAGCAGTTTAAACTTTTACGAGCAGTACTTC. This translates into CASSLNFYEQYF.

In this sample, this clonotype turned up many times. The chain links TRBV27 to TRBJ1-1, with D perhaps TRBD1 (5 bases). The CDR3 consists of 15 residues. Germline V gene data show CDR1 as MNHEY and CDR2 as SMNVEV (reference sequence). Trimming cost V 2 bases and J 1 base, with 11 bases left between them. DNA of the CDR3: TGTGCCAGCAGTTTAGGGACCGGGTGGAACACTGAAGCTTTCTTT. Translated, it gives CASSLGTGWNTEAFF.

This clonotype was found a few times. CDR3 sequence reads: CASEGQGTGELFF. The DNA for the CDR3 is TGTGCCAGCGAAGGACAGGGGACCGGGGAGCTGTTTTTT. The rearrangement uses TRBV2 and TRBJ2-2; 9 nucleotides line up with TRBD1. From germline, CDR1 is SNHLY and CDR2 FYNNEI. The CDR3 is 13 residues long. The trim removed 8 bases at V and 5 bases at J, leaving 3 bases unmatched. The whole variable domain, remainder taken from reference TRBV2 and TRBJ2-2, is EPEVTQTPSHQVTQMGQEVILRCVPISNHLYFYWYRQILGQKVEFLVSFYNNEISEKSEIFDDQFSVERPDGSNFTLKIRSTKLEDSAMYFCASEGQGTGELFFGEGSRLTVL.

This chain connects TRBV6-1 to TRBJ1-2, with TRBD1 matching 8 bases. After removal of 9 bases from V and 3 bases from J, the junction contained 18 bases not matched to a gene. Germline V gene sequence: CDR1 MNHNS, CDR2 SASEGT. The CDR3 loop spans 17 amino acids. The CDR3 nucleotides read TGTGCCAGTCGAATGAGGGACAGGCAAGATATCTACTATGGCTACACCTTC. Its translation is CASRMRDRQDIYYGYTF.

This clonotype was picked up many times. The gene calls are TRBV18 and TRBJ2-1; no firm D call. V dropped 2 bases and J dropped 0 bases, with 17 bases sitting between them. Looked up from germline, CDR1 is KGHSH and CDR2 is LQKENI. The CDR3 length is 18 residues. For the CDR3, the DNA is TGTGCCAGCTCACCAGGATTGGTACAGATCAGCTCCTACAATGAGCAGTTCTTC. Protein: CASSPGLVQISSYNEQFF.

This clonotype was recorded many times. V gene TRBV5-1 combines with J gene TRBJ2-5; 7 bases are a match to TRBD1. This CDR3 is built from 15 residues. V lost 2 bases, J lost 4 bases, and 8 bases stayed unmatched. CDR1 and CDR2 from the germline V gene are SGHRS and YFSETQ. CDR3 DNA: TGCGCCAGCAGCTTCGGAAACAGGGGCGGAGAGACCCAGTACTTC. Protein product: CASSFGNRGGETQYF. The entire variable domain, with the rest obtained from reference TRBV5-1 and TRBJ2-5, is as follows: KAGVTQTPRYLIKTRGQQVTLSCSPISGHRSVSWYQQTPGQGLQFLFEYFSETQRNKGNFPGRFSGRQFSNSRSEMNVSTLELGDSALYLCASSFGNRGGETQYFGPGTRLLVL.

The table lists this clonotype with a few counts. This rearrangement joins TRBV3-1 to TRBJ2-1; D not resolved. Germline CDR1 and CDR2: LGHDT and YNNKEL (reference sequence). Trimming removed 4 bases from V and 7 bases from J, with 11 bases in between. The CDR3 length is 13 residues. The CDR3 DNA sequence: TGTGCCAGCAGCCTATGGGTTGGGAATGAGCAGTTCTTC. Residues: CASSLWVGNEQFF.

This clonotype showed up many times. This chain uses TRBV20-1 with TRBJ2-7; D uncertain. The CDR3 sequence is 16 residues long. V dropped 0 bases and J dropped 4 bases, with 19 bases sitting between them. In germline, CDR1 is DFQATT, CDR2 SNEGSKA (reference sequence). CDR3 amino acids: CSARDLGSTKLYEQYF. In DNA, the CDR3 is TGCAGTGCTAGAGATCTGGGCTCTACGAAATTGTACGAGCAGTACTTC.

V gene TRBV5-4 combines with J gene TRBJ1-1; tentatively, D is TRBD1 (5 bases). The CDR3 consists of 15 residues. The V gene lost 0 bases and the J gene lost 3 bases, with 12 bases spanning the gap. Germline V gene lookup returns CDR1 SGHNT and CDR2 YYREEE (reference sequence). DNA of the CDR3: TGTGCCAGCAGCTTGGAGGCAGGGAGGGACACTGAAGCTTTCTTT. Amino acids: CASSLEAGRDTEAFF.

In this sample, this clonotype turned up a few times. The J gene is TRBJ2-7, the V gene TRBV12-3 or TRBV12-4; 7 bases are a match to TRBD2. This CDR3 has 14 amino acids. V lost 0 bases to trimming and J lost 6 bases; unmatched junction nucleotides: 5. The CDR3 is CASSLAGGPSEQYF. In DNA form, the CDR3 reads TGTGCCAGCAGTTTAGCGGGAGGGCCCTCCGAGCAGTACTTC.

In its sample, this clonotype was seen many times. CDR3 in amino acids: CSAAMSSYEQYF. The CDR3 DNA is TGCAGTGCTGCTATGAGCTCCTACGAGCAGTACTTC. The J gene is TRBJ2-7, the V gene TRBV20-1; D call uncertain. Germline CDR1 reads DFQATT; CDR2 reads SNEGSKA (reference sequence). Trimming pared 5 bases from V and 0 bases from J, leaving 8 bases between. The CDR3 contains 12 residues.

This clonotype was counted many times. The chain couples TRBV5-6 to TRBJ2-3, with D possibly matching TRBD2 (6 bases). The CDR3 runs to 15 residues. Germline V gene sequence: CDR1 SGHDT, CDR2 YYEEEE. The V end lost 4 bases, the J end lost 2 bases, and 14 bases lay between the germline ends. The DNA for the CDR3 is TGTGCCAGCAGCGCGTTGGGGGGTACCACAGATACGCAGTATTTT. This encodes CASSALGGTTDTQYF.

This clonotype was detected many times. Mismatch with germline at one junction end may stem from a read error. This CDR3 is CASGQNNYGYTF. The DNA for the CDR3 is TGTGCCAGCGGCCAGAACAACTATGGCTACACCTTC. The rearrangement joins TRBV3-1 to TRBJ1-2; D unclear. Germline V gene data show CDR1 as LGHDT and CDR2 as YNNKEL (reference sequence). The CDR3 has 12 residues.

This clonotype was seen ten or more times. CDR3 amino acids: CASSPNPTGYNEQFF. CDR3 nucleotide sequence: TGTGCCAGCTCACCGAACCCGACAGGATACAATGAGCAGTTCTTC. The J gene is TRBJ2-1, the V gene TRBV18; D might be TRBD1 (6 bases). CDR3 length: 15 amino acids. V dropped 3 bases and J dropped 4 bases, with 13 bases sitting between them. CDR1 KGHSH and CDR2 LQKENI come from the germline V gene.

The gene calls are TRBV6-2 or TRBV6-3 and TRBJ2-1; 8 bases match TRBD1. V shed 1 base, J shed 4 bases, and the junction held 0 bases outside the gene matches. The CDR3 totals 14 residues. Germline V lookup: CDR1 MNHEY, CDR2 SVGEGT. The CDR3 DNA reads TGTGCCAGCAGTTACTGGACAGGGTACAATGAGCAGTTCTTC. Its protein is CASSYWTGYNEQFF.

This clonotype was seen a few times. J is TRBJ1-1 and V is TRBV7-9; D unresolved. Germline loops: CDR1 SEHNR, CDR2 FQNEAQ (reference sequence). This CDR3 is 14 amino acids long. The V end lost 1 base, the J end lost 4 bases, and 10 bases lay between the germline ends. CDR3 nucleotides: TGTGCCAGCAGCTTAGGACACATACCCACTGAAGCTTTCTTT. Its translation is CASSLGHIPTEAFF.

The chain couples TRBV18 to TRBJ2-3; D is unresolved. V lost 2 bases to trimming and J lost 1 base, with 10 bases between them. Germline V lookup: CDR1 KGHSH, CDR2 LQKENI. This CDR3 is built from 15 residues. CDR3 nucleotide sequence: TGTGCCAGCTCACCATTGCAGGCCCGCACAGATACGCAGTATTTT. Encoded protein: CASSPLQARTDTQYF.

This clonotype has just a few counts. The chain combines TRBV20-1 with TRBJ2-7, with 9 bases matching TRBD2. The J segment lost 5 bases and the V segment lost 3 bases, leaving 11 bases of the junction unmatched. Germline V gives CDR1 DFQATT, CDR2 SNEGSKA (reference sequence). This CDR3 has 15 amino acids. CDR3 sequence: CSASKVSGRRNEQYF. CDR3 DNA: TGCAGTGCTAGCAAAGTTAGCGGGAGACGGAACGAGCAGTACTTC.

This clonotype showed up many times. The V gene is TRBV20-1, the J gene TRBJ1-4; 10 bases are a match to TRBD1. J gave up 7 bases and V 4 bases, and 3 bases lay outside the gene matches. CDR3 length: 13 residues. CDR1 is DFQATT, CDR2 SNEGSKA, per germline (reference sequence). The CDR3 here is CSAKTGGIEKLFF. CDR3 DNA: TGCAGTGCTAAGACAGGGGGCATTGAAAAACTGTTTTTT.